The clone carrying this T cell receptor beta chain was seen a handful of times. The antigen is unknown. Treatment described: oral pan-JAK inhibitor, 5-10 mg twice daily. The data are from a study of CD8+ T cells in alopecia areata. On the study more broadly: The percentage of affected scalp area served as the score of severity for treated patients.

Reverse transcription of extracted RNA yielded cDNA, which provided the sequencing template. This table comes from immunoSEQ multiplex PCR, and its TCRdb copy is limited to in-frame clones, with some not included. The sample carries approximately 110,000 clones, approximately 54% recorded once. The CDR3 is made up of 17 amino acids. From germline, CDR1 is SEHNR and CDR2 FQNEAQ (reference sequence). Trimming pared 1 base from V and 3 bases from J, leaving 16 bases between. General study findings and limits: Affected lesional scalp, above all in alopecia totalis/universalis, was more clonal than normal scalp.

The source was CD8+ T cells sorted from blood, collected at week 24, from a patient treated with tofacitinib. The source is a human donor with alopecia areata. The J gene is TRBJ2-1, the V gene TRBV7-9, with D perhaps matching TRBD1 (5 bases). CDR3 nucleotide sequence: TGTGCCAGCAGCTTAGGGGAAAGGGGTCCCCTCTACAATGAGCAGTTCTTC. Residues: CASSLGERGPLYNEQFF.